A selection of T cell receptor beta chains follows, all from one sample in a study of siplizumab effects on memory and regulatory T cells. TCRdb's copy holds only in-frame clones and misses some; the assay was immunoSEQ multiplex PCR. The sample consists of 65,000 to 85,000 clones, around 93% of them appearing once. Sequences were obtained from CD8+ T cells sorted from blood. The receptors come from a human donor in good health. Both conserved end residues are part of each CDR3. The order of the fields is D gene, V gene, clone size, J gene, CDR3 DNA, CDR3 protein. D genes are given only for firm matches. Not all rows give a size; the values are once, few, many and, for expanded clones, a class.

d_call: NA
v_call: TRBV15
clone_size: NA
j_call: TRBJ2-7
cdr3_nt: TGTGCCACCAGCAGAGTTCAGGGGACGGACGAGCAGTACTTC
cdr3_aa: CATSRVQGTDEQYF

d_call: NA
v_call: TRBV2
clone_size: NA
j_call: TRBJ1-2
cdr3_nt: TGTGCCAGCAGTGAATTCGGGGGTGGTGGCTATGGCTACACCTTC
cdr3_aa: CASSEFGGGGYGYTF

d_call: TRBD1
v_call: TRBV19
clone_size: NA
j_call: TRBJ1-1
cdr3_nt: TGTGCCAGTAGCCTGACAGGGGCGGAGAGAGCTTTCTTT
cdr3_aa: CASSLTGAERAFF

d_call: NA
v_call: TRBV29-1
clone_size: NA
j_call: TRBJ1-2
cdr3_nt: TGCAGCGTTGAAGGGAGACCCCAGGGCGGGGGCTACACCTTC
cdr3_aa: CSVEGRPQGGGYTF

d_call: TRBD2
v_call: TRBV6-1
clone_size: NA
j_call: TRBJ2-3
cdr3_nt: TGTGCCAGCAGTGGACTAGCGGGGGGGATCACAGATACGCAGTATTTT
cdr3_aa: CASSGLAGGITDTQYF

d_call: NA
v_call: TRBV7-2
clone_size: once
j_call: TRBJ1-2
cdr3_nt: TGTGCCAGCAGCCCGGTCGGGGGAGGGGGCTATGGCTACACCTTC
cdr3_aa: CASSPVGGGGYGYTF

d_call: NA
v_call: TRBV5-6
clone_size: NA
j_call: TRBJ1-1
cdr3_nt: TGTGCCAGCAGCTCGACTCTGGACACTGAAGCTTTCTTT
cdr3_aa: CASSSTLDTEAFF

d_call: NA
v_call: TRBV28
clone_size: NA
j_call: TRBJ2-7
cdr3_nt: TGTGCCAGCAGTCCCTACAGCGTGTGGAACGAGCAGTACTTC
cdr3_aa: CASSPYSVWNEQYF

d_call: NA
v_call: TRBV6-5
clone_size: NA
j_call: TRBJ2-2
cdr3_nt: TGTGCCAGCAGTCCCAGCCTCAACACCGGGGAGCTGTTTTTT
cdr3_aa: CASSPSLNTGELFF

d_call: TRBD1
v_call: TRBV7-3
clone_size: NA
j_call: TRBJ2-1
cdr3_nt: TGTGCCAGCAGCTTAGAGGGGGCTAGTAATGAGCAGTTCTTC
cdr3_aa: CASSLEGASNEQFF

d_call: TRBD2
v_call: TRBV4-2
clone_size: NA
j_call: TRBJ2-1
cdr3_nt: TGTGCCAGCAGCCAAGTACCGGGGGGGATCTACAATGAGCAGTTCTTC
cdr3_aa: CASSQVPGGIYNEQFF

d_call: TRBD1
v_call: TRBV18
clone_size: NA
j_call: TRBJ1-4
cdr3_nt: TGTGCCAGCTCACCACCGGAGGGACAGCGAAATGAAAAACTGTTTTTT
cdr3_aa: CASSPPEGQRNEKLFF

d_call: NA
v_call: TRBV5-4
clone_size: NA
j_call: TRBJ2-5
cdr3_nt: TGTGCCAGCAGCTTGAGGGGGGGCCCAGAGACCCAGTACTTC
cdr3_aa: CASSLRGGPETQYF

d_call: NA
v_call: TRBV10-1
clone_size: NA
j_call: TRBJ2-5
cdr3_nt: TGCGCCAGCAGTGCCGGGCTCCAAGAGACCCAGTACTTC
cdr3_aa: CASSAGLQETQYF

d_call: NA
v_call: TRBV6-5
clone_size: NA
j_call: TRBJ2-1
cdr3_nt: TGTGCCAGCAGTTACAGTCAGGGGAACAATGAGCAGTTCTTC
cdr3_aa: CASSYSQGNNEQFF

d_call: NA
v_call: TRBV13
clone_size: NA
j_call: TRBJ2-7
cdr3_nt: TGTGCCAGCAGCTTAGGCTTAGGGGGCGAGCAGTACTTC
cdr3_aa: CASSLGLGGEQYF